This T cell receptor (beta chain) was recovered during a study of beta chain features in type 1 diabetes. The whole isolated RNA underwent reverse transcription, so sequencing captured expressed TCRB transcripts. The method was immunoSEQ multiplex PCR; TCRdb's version includes in-frame clones alone and lacks a portion of them. The data contain about 330,000 clones, about 10% of them singletons. The clonotype was recovered from a woman aged 30 to 39 in good health. Sequencing input: naive CD4+ T cells from blood.

The CDR3 coding sequence is TGTGCCAGTAGTGTCCGGACAGGAGGAAGCTATGGCTACACCTTC. Amino acid sequence: CASSVRTGGSYGYTF. The gene calls are TRBV19 and TRBJ1-2, with 7 bases fitting TRBD1. This CDR3 comprises 15 residues. V lost 5 bases and J lost 4; bases outside the gene matches: 10. The germline gives CDR1 LNHDA, CDR2 SQIVND (reference sequence).